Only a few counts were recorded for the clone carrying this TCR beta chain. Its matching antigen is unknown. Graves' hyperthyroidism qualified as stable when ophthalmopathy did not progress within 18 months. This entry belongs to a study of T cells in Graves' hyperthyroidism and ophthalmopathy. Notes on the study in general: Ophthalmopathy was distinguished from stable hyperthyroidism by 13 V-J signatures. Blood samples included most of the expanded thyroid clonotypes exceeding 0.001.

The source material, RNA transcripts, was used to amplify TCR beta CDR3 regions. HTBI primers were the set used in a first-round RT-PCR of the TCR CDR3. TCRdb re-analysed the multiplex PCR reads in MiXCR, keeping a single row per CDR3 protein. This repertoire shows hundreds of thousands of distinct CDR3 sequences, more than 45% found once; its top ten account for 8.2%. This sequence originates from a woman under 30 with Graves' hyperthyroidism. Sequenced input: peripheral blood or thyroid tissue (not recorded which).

CDR3: CASSPRGENTYEQYF. The CDR3 DNA is TGTGCCAGCAGCCCTCGTGGGGAGAACACCTACGAGCAGTACTTC. The chain recombines TRBV2 with TRBJ2-7, with D perhaps matching TRBD2 (5 bases). From germline, CDR1 is SNHLY and CDR2 FYNNEI. The CDR3 covers 15 residues. The germline V and J ends were trimmed by 6 bases and 2 bases, with 17 bases remaining between them.